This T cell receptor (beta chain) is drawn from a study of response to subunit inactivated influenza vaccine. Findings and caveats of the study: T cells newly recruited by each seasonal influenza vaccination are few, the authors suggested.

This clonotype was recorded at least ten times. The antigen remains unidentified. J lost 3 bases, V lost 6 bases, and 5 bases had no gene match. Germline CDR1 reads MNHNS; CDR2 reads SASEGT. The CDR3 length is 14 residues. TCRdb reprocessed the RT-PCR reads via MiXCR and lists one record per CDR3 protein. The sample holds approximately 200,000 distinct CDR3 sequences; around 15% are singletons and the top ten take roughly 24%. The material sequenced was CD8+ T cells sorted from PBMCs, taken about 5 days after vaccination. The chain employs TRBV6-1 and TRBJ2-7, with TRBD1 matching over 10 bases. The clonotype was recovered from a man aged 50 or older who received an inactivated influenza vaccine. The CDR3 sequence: CASSPGQGNYEQYF. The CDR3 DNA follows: TGTGCCAGCAGCCCGGGACAGGGGAACTACGAGCAGTACTTC.